The 22 T cell receptor beta chains below were found in one sample sequenced in a study of T cell responses to AZD1222 COVID-19 vaccine. Clones were read by immunoSEQ multiplex PCR, and TCRdb kept only the in-frame ones, dropping some. The sample includes over 100,000 clones, 85% to 95% of them seen just once. Here the sequenced sample was peripheral blood, taken on day 0 of AZD1222 vaccination. The receptors were gathered from an adult in good health.

The chain combines TRBV4-1 with TRBJ2-1; D call uncertain. CDR3 length: 13 amino acids. Trimming removed 0 bases from V and 0 bases from J, with 0 bases in between. The V gene's germline CDR1 is MGHRA and CDR2 YSYEKL. The CDR3 loop reads CASSQDSYNEQFF. In DNA form, the CDR3 reads TGCGCCAGCAGCCAAGACTCCTACAATGAGCAGTTCTTC.

This clone appeared a few times. The rearrangement joins TRBV10-3 to TRBJ1-1, with 9 bases identical to TRBD1. From germline, CDR1 is ENHRY and CDR2 SYGVKD. Trimming cost V 6 bases and J 6 bases; bases outside gene matches: 8. CDR3 length equals 14 residues. The chain's CDR3 is CAISPGQGKPEAFF. The CDR3 nucleotides read TGTGCCATCAGCCCTGGACAGGGGAAACCTGAAGCTTTCTTT.

The count of this clone is one. The chain carries TRBV30 and TRBJ2-2, with unresolved D. The CDR3 covers 12 residues. Between the trimmed V and J ends, which lost 0 bases and 6 bases, there was a span of 5 bases. The V gene's germline CDR1 is GTSNPN and CDR2 SVGIG (reference sequence). CDR3 loop: CAWSVMAGELFF. The CDR3 coding sequence is TGTGCCTGGAGTGTTATGGCCGGGGAGCTGTTTTTT. The whole variable domain, filled in from reference TRBV30 and TRBJ2-2, reads SQTIHQWPATLVQPVGSPLSLECTVEGTSNPNLYWYRQAAGRGLQLLFYSVGIGQISSEVPQNLSASRPQDRQFILSSKKLLLSDSGFYLCAWSVMAGELFFGEGSRLTVL.

CDR3 sequence: CASSQPDREGEKLFF. Here the CDR3 DNA reads TGCGCCAGCAGCCAACCGGACAGGGAAGGTGAAAAACTGTTTTTT. V gene TRBV4-1 combines with J gene TRBJ1-4; 8 nucleotides match TRBD1. The V gene's germline CDR1 is MGHRA and CDR2 YSYEKL. This CDR3 is 15 amino acids long. The V gene end was trimmed by 2 bases and the J gene end by 7 bases; junction bases not matched to a gene: 6.

The chain combines TRBV27 with TRBJ2-7; D perhaps matches TRBD1 (5 bases). Trimming cost V 5 bases and J 3 bases, with 26 bases left between them. Germline V gene data show CDR1 as MNHEY and CDR2 as SMNVEV (reference sequence). The CDR3 contains 18 residues. The CDR3 sequence: CASSPKLPLDSVRYEQYF. CDR3 DNA sequence: TGTGCCAGCAGTCCTAAACTTCCCCTCGACAGCGTCCGCTACGAGCAGTACTTC.

The chain uses TRBV24-1 and TRBJ2-1; TRBD1 aligns across 8 bases. Germline values: CDR1 KGHDR, CDR2 SFDVKD. Trimming at V came to 8 bases and at J to 4 bases, leaving 6 bases not matched to a gene. This CDR3 spans 14 amino acids. CDR3 sequence: CATMKTGAYNEQFF. The CDR3 coding sequence is TGTGCCACCATGAAGACAGGGGCTTACAATGAGCAGTTCTTC.

CDR3 residues: CASSDKTGVGETQYF. DNA for the CDR3: TGTGCCAGCAGTGACAAAACAGGGGTCGGAGAGACCCAGTACTTC. The chain joins TRBV2 to TRBJ2-5, with 7 bases that match TRBD1. Losses at the gene ends were 3 bases for V and 4 bases for J; bases not matched to a gene: 8. From germline, CDR1 is SNHLY and CDR2 FYNNEI. There are 15 residues in the CDR3.

This clone has a handful of counts. V gene TRBV21-1 combines with J gene TRBJ2-7. TRBV21-1 is given as a pseudogene. The CDR3 contains 15 residues. Here the CDR3 reads CASSNNQGTPYEQYF. In DNA, the CDR3 is TGTGCCAGCAGCAATAACCAAGGAACACCCTACGAGCAGTACTTC.

V and J are TRBV7-4 and TRBJ2-5; possible D gene TRBD1, 6 bases. V shed 3 bases and J shed 2 bases, with 7 bases lying between them. CDR1 and CDR2 from the germline V gene are SGHVT and SQSDAQ. The CDR3 covers 13 residues. Here the CDR3 DNA reads TGTGCCAGCAGCTTCGACAGGCAAGAGACCCAGTACTTC. Translating it yields CASSFDRQETQYF.

This clone was found once. The CDR3 does not close with the conserved phenylalanine or tryptophan, likely indicating a read error. It is unclear where the CDR3 begins or ends on the DNA, so no DNA is shown, and the CDR3 is as TCRdb lists it. The chain is built from TRBV19 and TRBJ1-2; the D call in the table, TRBD1, was not verified against the DNA. Looked up from germline, CDR1 is LNHDA and CDR2 is SQIVND (reference sequence). Both ends counted, the CDR3 spans 11 residues. The CDR3 loop is CASGYRESTSL.

The genes are TRBV6-1 and TRBJ1-5, with 8 bases lining up with TRBD1. The CDR3 is 15 amino acids. V was clipped by 5 bases and J by 2 bases; unmatched bases: 5. The V gene's germline CDR1 is MNHNS and CDR2 SASEGT. The CDR3 DNA sequence: TGTGCCAGCAGTTCAGGGGGCTATGGCAATCAGCCCCAGCATTTT. Translating it yields CASSSGGYGNQPQHF.

The genes are TRBV18 and TRBJ1-2, with D possibly TRBD1 on 6 matching bases. The germline CDR1 and CDR2 sequences are KGHSH and LQKENI. The CDR3 runs to 13 residues. The V end was cut by 2 bases, the J end by 4 bases, with 8 bases between. CDR3 amino acids: CASSPYRAYGYTF. CDR3 sequence (DNA): TGTGCCAGCTCACCATACAGGGCCTATGGCTACACCTTC. The full variable domain, rest sourced from reference TRBV18 and TRBJ1-2, is NAGVMQNPRHLVRRRGQEARLRCSPMKGHSHVYWYRQLPEEGLKFMVYLQKENIIDESGMPKERFSAEFPKEGPSILRIQQVVRGDSAAYFCASSPYRAYGYTFGSGTRLTVV.

The chain has TRBV9 and TRBJ2-2; D remains ambiguous. V shed 0 bases and J shed 3 bases, with 3 bases lying between them. Per germline, CDR1 SGDLS and CDR2 YYNGEE. The CDR3 runs 13 residues. CDR3: CASSVDYTGELFF. As DNA, the CDR3 is TGTGCCAGCAGCGTAGATTACACCGGGGAGCTGTTTTTT.

CDR3 sequence reads: CASSSRDPGANVLTF. The CDR3 DNA sequence: TGTGCCAGCAGTTCCCGGGATCCTGGGGCCAACGTCCTGACTTTC. The V call is TRBV6-5, the J call TRBJ2-6, with a tentative D call TRBD2 (5 bases). Germline CDR1 reads MNHEY; CDR2 reads SVGAGI. V was pared by 4 bases and J by 2 bases, with 9 bases between. CDR3 length equals 15 residues.

The V call is TRBV4-1, the J call TRBJ1-3; D unclear. Deletions cut 4 bases from V and 0 bases from J, with 13 bases between. The CDR3 spans 16 residues. The germline CDR1 and CDR2 sequences are MGHRA and YSYEKL. For the CDR3, the DNA is TGCGCCAGCAGCCGTACAGCGCTGGACTCTGGAAACACCATATATTTT. It encodes CASSRTALDSGNTIYF.

This chain uses TRBV28 with TRBJ1-5, with 10 bases identical to TRBD1. V lost 8 bases, J lost 7 bases, and 17 bases stayed unmatched. This CDR3 contains 17 residues. Per germline, CDR1 MDHEN and CDR2 SYDVKM. CDR3 loop: CASGRIWGQGYNQPQHF. The CDR3 nucleotides read TGTGCCAGCGGGCGAATTTGGGGACAGGGGTATAACCAGCCCCAGCATTTT. Based on the CDR3 plus reference TRBV28 and TRBJ1-5, the full variable domain is DVKVTQSSRYLVKRTGEKVFLECVQDMDHENMFWYRQDPGLGLRLIYFSYDVKMKEKGDIPEGYSVSREKKERFSLILESASTNQTSMYLCASGRIWGQGYNQPQHFGDGTRLSIL.

The chain couples TRBV29-1 to TRBJ2-1; TRBD2 is a possible D gene (6 bases). V was trimmed by 8 bases and J by 2 bases, leaving 19 bases between them. CDR3 size: 15 residues. Germline V CDR1 and CDR2: SQVTM, ANQGSEA. CDR3 bases: TGCAGCCCCCAAATGGTTGCGGGACCCTACAATGAGCAGTTCTTC. Protein: CSPQMVAGPYNEQFF.

The chain carries TRBV6-4 and TRBJ1-1, with D maybe TRBD1 (6 bases). V lost 6 bases and J lost 4, with 18 bases in between. CDR3 length: 15 amino acids. Germline V lookup: CDR1 MRHNA, CDR2 SNTAGT. DNA for the CDR3: TGTGCCAGCAGACCCTGGGACAAAGTGGGCACTGAAGCTTTCTTT. As protein: CASRPWDKVGTEAFF.

The chain joins TRBV4-1 to TRBJ2-3; D is perhaps TRBD1 (6 bases). This CDR3 has 14 residues. Germline CDR1 is MGHRA and CDR2 is YSYEKL. The V and J ends lost 4 bases and 7 bases respectively, with 15 bases between them. Here the CDR3 reads CASSPPPGANTQYF. CDR3 nucleotides: TGCGCCAGCAGCCCACCGCCAGGGGCGAATACGCAGTATTTT.

This clone was observed a single time. The rearrangement uses TRBV28 and TRBJ2-7; D uncertain. This CDR3 contains 11 residues. The V and J ends lost 0 bases and 6 bases respectively, with 3 bases between them. CDR1 and CDR2 (germline): MDHEN, SYDVKM. CDR3: CASSLWSEQYF. CDR3 DNA: TGTGCCAGCAGTTTATGGAGCGAGCAGTACTTC. Full variable domain (missing parts from reference TRBV28 and TRBJ2-7): DVKVTQSSRYLVKRTGEKVFLECVQDMDHENMFWYRQDPGLGLRLIYFSYDVKMKEKGDIPEGYSVSREKKERFSLILESASTNQTSMYLCASSLWSEQYFGPGTRLTVT.

This chain links TRBV11-2 with TRBJ1-1; no clear D. The CDR3 is made up of 19 amino acids. Per the germline V gene, CDR1 is SGHAT and CDR2 is FQNNGV. Trimming removed 5 bases from V and 0 bases from J, with 25 bases in between. DNA of the CDR3: TGTGCCAGCAGCCGTGCGGCTGGGTCCCGCCCTGATATGAACACTGAAGCTTTCTTT. Its protein is CASSRAAGSRPDMNTEAFF.

J is TRBJ1-4 and V is TRBV4-1; 7 bases are shared with TRBD1. The junction had 8 bases not matched to a gene; V was cut back by 1 base and J by 0 bases. The germline V gene has CDR1 MGHRA and CDR2 YSYEKL. The length of the CDR3 is 18 residues. CDR3 in amino acids: CASSQGGRQGSTNEKLFF. DNA of the CDR3: TGCGCCAGCAGCCAAGGGGGCCGACAGGGCTCAACTAATGAAAAACTGTTTTTT.